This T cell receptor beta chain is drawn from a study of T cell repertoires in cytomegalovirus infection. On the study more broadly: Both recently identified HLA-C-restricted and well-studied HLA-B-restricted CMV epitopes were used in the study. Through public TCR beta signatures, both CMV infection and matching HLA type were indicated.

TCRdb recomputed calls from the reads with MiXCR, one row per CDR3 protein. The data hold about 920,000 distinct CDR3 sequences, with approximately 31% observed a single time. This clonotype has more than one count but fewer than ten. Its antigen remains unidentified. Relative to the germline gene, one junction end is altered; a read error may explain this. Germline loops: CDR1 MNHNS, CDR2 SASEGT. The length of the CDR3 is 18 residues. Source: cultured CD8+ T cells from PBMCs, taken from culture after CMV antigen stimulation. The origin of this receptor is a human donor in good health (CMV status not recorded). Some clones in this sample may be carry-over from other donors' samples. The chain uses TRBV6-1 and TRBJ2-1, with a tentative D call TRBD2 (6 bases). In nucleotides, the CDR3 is TGTGCCAGCAGTGAAAAATCCTGGGGCAGGGACTCCTATAATGAGCAGTTCTTC. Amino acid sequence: CASSEKSWGRDSYNEQFF.